This T cell receptor delta chain is from a study of Vδ1+ human thymocytes (dated by TCRdb to 2016 to 2019). In the study overall: As a data resource, the study described the mRNA-level TRG and TRD CDR3 repertoires found in highly purified Vdelta1+ thymocytes taken from young children. The multiplex-based CDR3 amplicon strategy had previously been validated against 5'RACE-based CDR3 amplicon generation methods.

This clone was counted only a few times. The antigen this receptor binds is unknown. Base qualities are not recorded, but no much larger clone differs from it by a single base. RNA extraction was carried out with the RNeasy mini kit, and reverse transcription was then done using Superscript III. To generate the CDR3 amplicons, a multiplex PCR was run using pooled V-gene forward primers together with a constant-region reverse primer that carried Illumina adaptor overhangs. After gel purification, the amplicons were indexed with Nextera index primers during approximately 8 additional PCR cycles and then purified using AMPure XP beads. The libraries were sequenced on an Illumina MiSeq using paired-end 250 bp reads, dual indexing and a roughly 19% PhiX spike-in. Per the original workflow: FastQC was used to quality check the reads, while ea-utils fastq-join merged the TRG read pairs. IMGT/HighV-QUEST was used to annotate sequences, retaining only productive sequences with an unambiguous V-gene assignment, and each clonotype was defined by an identical CDR3 sequence. For downstream analysis, the tools were VDJtools 1.1.1, tcR 2.2.3, Treemap and vegan Shannon diversity in R 3.4.4. TCRdb called clones anew from the public reads via CATT; matching DNA rows were later pooled. TCRdb, not the original authors, processed these V and J calls. The sample table lists more than 45,000 delta-chain clones, over 12% of them with a count of one. The ten largest clones represent 0.3% to 0.45% of the sample.

Thymic samples were depleted of alphabeta T cells, then CD3+ TCRVdelta1+ TCRVdelta2- thymocytes were FACS-sorted. The purity of the sorted Vdelta1+ thymocytes fell between about 98% and 99.6%. The thymic specimens were obtained from 7 or 8 paediatric patients who were undergoing corrective cardiac surgery and ranged in age from about 5 days to 17 months. Thymic tissue was dispersed, and mononuclear cells were isolated on a Histopaque-1077 density gradient. Staining used anti-TCRVdelta1 clone TS8.2, anti-TCRVdelta2 clone B6, anti-CD3 clone HIT3a and anti-TCRalphabeta clone IP26 antibodies. CDR1 and CDR2 are read off the germline V gene as TSWWSYY and QGS. V gives up 2 bases and J gives up 0 bases, and the segment between their germline ends measures 28 bases. The CDR3 covers 21 residues, taking in both the cysteine and the phenylalanine. Of the read, only the CDR3 DNA is kept; its 63 bases are in frame from base 1.

Findings and caveats that apply to the study as a whole: Roughly 20% of thymic TRD sequences were found to be Vdelta2 (and few were Vdelta3) despite high sort purity, in contrast to peripheral blood Vdelta1+ controls. In contrast to oligoclonal peripheral blood repertoires, thymic TRG and TRD repertoires appeared to be highly polyclonal with Gaussian CDR3 length distributions. Many TRG clonotypes were found to be shared between donors (up to roughly 6.9x10^3), whereas TRD repertoires were found to be essentially private (max roughly 100 shared). The authors advised highly purified populations and single-cell validation, since unexpected Vdelta2 sequences could cause misinterpretation of bulk repertoire data. Because no clustering by age or sex was seen, donors were not stratified by age or sex in the analyses.

This receptor chain uses TRDV1 and TRDJ1; the D gene remains uncertain. Sequencing used Vdelta1+ gamma-delta thymocytes from the thymus. This sample's cell subset or site label indicates: FACS-sorted CD3+ TCRalphabeta- TCRVdelta1+ TCRVdelta2- thymocytes. The TCR sequence derives from a girl less than two years old who had congenital heart surgery. The CDR3 protein: CALGELYGQSPHPVYTDKLIF. The base sequence is TGTGCTCTTGGGGAATTGTACGGTCAGTCGCCTCATCCCGTGTACACCGATAAACTCATCTTT.